The next 16 T cell receptor beta chains were all read from a single sample in a study of CD8 T cells in ankylosing spondylitis. TCRdb fed the 5' RACE reads into MiXCR, producing one record per CDR3 protein. The profile covers about 310,000 distinct CDR3 sequences, with less than 25% appearing a single time and around 3.2% taken by the ten largest. Sequenced sample: blood, either unsorted or a sorted T cell fraction (not recorded which). Receptors originate from a female donor with ankylosing spondylitis or in good health (not recorded which).

This clonotype has ten or more counts. The chain joins TRBV29-1 to TRBJ2-3, with a tentative D call TRBD2 (6 bases). Trimming removed 4 bases from V and 2 bases from J, with 16 bases in between. The CDR3 covers 15 residues. The germline V gene encodes CDR1 SQVTM and CDR2 ANQGSEA. CDR3 sequence reads: CSVGASEEPTDTQYF. The CDR3 DNA follows: TGCAGCGTTGGGGCTAGCGAAGAGCCCACAGATACGCAGTATTTT.

The chain combines TRBV7-9 with TRBJ2-7, with 8 bases aligning to TRBD2. The CDR3 consists of 15 residues. The V segment lost 3 bases and the J segment 2 bases; nucleotides outside the gene matches: 6. Germline V gives CDR1 SEHNR, CDR2 FQNEAQ (reference sequence). CDR3 residues: CASSLGAGATYEQYF. CDR3 bases: TGTGCCAGCAGCTTGGGAGCGGGAGCAACCTACGAGCAGTACTTC.

This chain connects TRBV20-1 to TRBJ2-5; 10 bases match TRBD2. The CDR3 contains 17 residues. Trimming cost V 0 bases and J 2 bases; bases outside gene matches: 9. The germline gives CDR1 DFQATT, CDR2 SNEGSKA (reference sequence). DNA for the CDR3: TGCAGTGCTAGAGATCCAAAAGCGGGAGGGCGTCAAGAGACCCAGTACTTC. Translation gives CSARDPKAGGRQETQYF.

The chain uses TRBV7-9 and TRBJ2-1; D is possibly TRBD2 (6 bases). The V gene lost 2 bases and the J gene lost 4 bases, with 12 bases spanning the gap. This CDR3 is 15 amino acids long. Germline CDR1 is SEHNR and CDR2 is FQNEAQ (reference sequence). CDR3 sequence reads: CASSLRGSGYNEQFF. The CDR3 DNA is TGTGCCAGCAGCTTAAGGGGTAGCGGTTACAATGAGCAGTTCTTC.

This chain joins TRBV20-1 and TRBJ2-1, with 9 bases fitting TRBD1. The CDR3 has 12 amino acids. In germline, CDR1 is DFQATT, CDR2 SNEGSKA (reference sequence). Trimming took 5 bases from V and 9 from J; bases not matched to a gene: 5. The CDR3 reads CSAGDRAGEQFF. The CDR3 DNA reads as TGCAGTGCTGGGGACAGGGCGGGTGAGCAGTTCTTC.

The chain couples TRBV6-2 or TRBV6-3 to TRBJ2-1, with 11 bases that match TRBD2. This CDR3 spans 16 amino acids. V lost 5 bases and J lost 4; bases outside the gene matches: 7. Germline values: CDR1 MNHEY, CDR2 SVGEGT. The CDR3 reads CASSLRTSGPYNEQFF. The CDR3 DNA reads TGTGCCAGCAGTCTCCGGACTAGCGGGCCTTACAATGAGCAGTTCTTC.

The chain combines TRBV20-1 with TRBJ2-1, with D possibly matching TRBD2 (5 bases). The germline CDR1 and CDR2 sequences are DFQATT and SNEGSKA (reference sequence). The CDR3 is 14 residues long. The germline V and J ends were trimmed by 6 bases and 2 bases, with 14 bases remaining between them. The CDR3 DNA follows: TGCAGTGCGAGCGGCGGGCCTCCCTACAATGAGCAGTTCTTC. Protein: CSASGGPPYNEQFF.

The table lists this clonotype with a few counts. This sequence joins TRBV20-1 and TRBJ2-3, with 7 bases identical to TRBD2. CDR3 size: 16 residues. The junction had 11 bases not matched to a gene; V was cut back by 3 bases and J by 2 bases. Germline-derived CDR1 and CDR2 are DFQATT and SNEGSKA (reference sequence). CDR3: CSASGNSAGVTDTQYF. CDR3 DNA sequence: TGCAGTGCTAGTGGTAATTCCGCGGGAGTCACAGATACGCAGTATTTT.

This clonotype was counted at least ten times. This chain uses TRBV29-1 with TRBJ2-2, with 13 bases aligning to TRBD2. Germline loops: CDR1 SQVTM, CDR2 ANQGSEA. V gave up 6 bases and J gave up 7 bases; unmatched junction bases: 5. The CDR3 runs 14 residues. The CDR3 region has the DNA TGCAGCGTACGGACTAGCGGGAGAGGCGGGGAGCTGTTTTTT. Protein: CSVRTSGRGGELFF.

This chain links TRBV7-9 with TRBJ2-7; 8 nucleotides line up with TRBD2. In germline, CDR1 is SEHNR, CDR2 FQNEAQ (reference sequence). The V segment lost 4 bases and the J segment 7 bases; nucleotides outside the gene matches: 15. CDR3 size: 16 residues. The CDR3 here is CASSSYTSGGLREQYF. The DNA for the CDR3 is TGTGCCAGCAGCTCCTATACTAGCGGAGGCCTACGAGAGCAGTACTTC.

In nucleotides, the CDR3 is TGTGCCAGCAGTGCGACGGACTGGAGGGCCCGCGAAAAACTGTTTTTT. Its translation: CASSATDWRAREKLFF. This chain uses TRBV6-2 or TRBV6-3 with TRBJ1-4, with no clear D. V dropped 5 bases and J dropped 8 bases, with 21 bases sitting between them. Germline CDR1 and CDR2: MNHEY and SVGEGT. The length of the CDR3 is 16 residues.

This clonotype was detected ten times or more. The chain joins TRBV29-1 to TRBJ2-7; TRBD2 aligns across 7 bases. This CDR3 has 12 amino acids. Germline V CDR1 and CDR2: SQVTM, ANQGSEA. In DNA form, the CDR3 reads TGCAGTCTGGGGGGGAGCTCCTACGAGCAGTACTTC. It codes for CSLGGSSYEQYF.

In this sample, this clonotype turned up a few times. This sequence joins TRBV6-5 and TRBJ2-7; a possible D gene is TRBD2 (5 bases). Germline assignment: CDR1 MNHEY and CDR2 SVGAGI. This CDR3 has 11 amino acids. Trimming removed 2 bases from V and 8 bases from J, with 7 bases in between. This CDR3 is CASSYRGKQYF. CDR3 nucleotide sequence: TGTGCCAGCAGTTACCGGGGTAAGCAGTACTTC.

This clonotype was counted ten times or more. The chain is built from TRBV29-1 and TRBJ2-1; D is unclear. The germline gives CDR1 SQVTM, CDR2 ANQGSEA. Trimming removed 2 bases from V and 6 bases from J, with 11 bases in between. This CDR3 is built from 13 residues. CDR3 coding DNA: TGCAGCGTTGAAAGTCGAGTGGGCAATGAGCAGTTCTTC. Translated: CSVESRVGNEQFF.

This clonotype was seen a few times. The chain joins TRBV7-9 to TRBJ1-2; 8 positions match TRBD1. V gave up 3 bases and J gave up 14 bases; unmatched junction bases: 11. CDR3 length: 13 amino acids. In germline, CDR1 is SEHNR, CDR2 FQNEAQ (reference sequence). CDR3 in amino acids: CASSFDRQGAMTF. The CDR3 DNA sequence: TGTGCCAGCAGCTTTGATAGGCAGGGGGCTATGACCTTC.

CDR3 in amino acids: CASSLGTSGRYEQYF. CDR3 sequence (DNA): TGTGCCAGCAGCTTAGGGACTAGCGGGAGGTACGAGCAGTACTTC. This rearrangement joins TRBV3-1 to TRBJ2-7; 15 nucleotides line up with TRBD2. Germline V gene sequence: CDR1 LGHDT, CDR2 YNNKEL (reference sequence). With V trimmed by 5 bases and J by 4 bases, 3 bases remained unmatched. This CDR3 spans 15 amino acids.